The 31 T cell receptor beta chains reported below all come from one sample, sequenced in a study of shared clonotypes between healthy human individuals. Positively selected for CCR7, the CD45RO-negative cells used as naive CD8 cells excluded terminally differentiated effector memory CD45RA+ cells. The repertoire was sequenced with immunoSEQ multiplex PCR; TCRdb's copy has only in-frame clones and lacks some. The sample has around 580,000 clones, more than 95% seen once. The sample was naive CD8+ T cells sorted from blood. All receptors derive from a man younger than 45 in good health.

The chain couples TRBV4-3 to TRBJ2-7; a weak D match, TRBD2 (5 bases). CDR3 length equals 15 residues. Deletions cut 2 bases from V and 2 bases from J, with 13 bases between. Germline V gene lookup returns CDR1 LGHNA and CDR2 YSLEER. CDR3 residues: CASSQKGERTYEQYF. The CDR3 bases are TGCGCCAGCAGCCAAAAGGGCGAGCGGACCTACGAGCAGTACTTC.

The rearrangement joins TRBV4-1 to TRBJ2-2; D is ambiguous. The V gene's germline CDR1 is MGHRA and CDR2 YSYEKL. V was pared by 0 bases and J by 1 base, with 3 bases between. The CDR3 sequence is 14 residues long. CDR3 amino acids: CASSQEGNTGELFF. In DNA form, the CDR3 reads TGCGCCAGCAGCCAAGAAGGGAACACCGGGGAGCTGTTTTTT.

The chain is built from TRBV28 and TRBJ2-7; D is undetermined. The V end was cut by 2 bases, the J end by 3 bases, with 11 bases between. In germline, CDR1 is MDHEN, CDR2 SYDVKM. This CDR3 has 14 residues. In DNA form, the CDR3 reads TGTGCCAGCAGTTTACCCCTATCCGGCTACGAGCAGTACTTC. Amino acids: CASSLPLSGYEQYF.

The rearrangement joins TRBV6-5 to TRBJ2-1; D not resolved. The V gene lost 5 bases and the J gene lost 0 bases, with 5 bases spanning the gap. The CDR3 consists of 13 residues. Germline V CDR1 and CDR2: MNHEY, SVGAGI. CDR3 loop: CASSRSSYNEQFF. The DNA for the CDR3 is TGTGCCAGCAGTCGGAGCTCCTACAATGAGCAGTTCTTC.

This chain links TRBV14 with TRBJ2-7; the D gene is possibly TRBD1 (5 bases). The CDR3 is made up of 15 amino acids. Between the trimmed V and J ends, which lost 0 bases and 5 bases, there was a span of 14 bases. Germline CDR1 reads SGHDN; CDR2 reads FVKESK. The CDR3: CASSQDRRGWDEQYF. The CDR3, as DNA: TGTGCCAGCAGCCAAGATCGTAGGGGATGGGACGAGCAGTACTTC.

Regarding this clone: Different DNA sequences within this sample yield the same CDR3. V is TRBV5-6 and J is TRBJ2-7; possibly TRBD1 for D (5 bases). From germline, CDR1 is SGHDT and CDR2 YYEEEE. With 4 bases removed from V and 2 bases from J, the gap between germline ends came to 7 bases. This CDR3 is built from 12 residues. The CDR3 loop reads CASSPGTYEQYF. In DNA, the CDR3 is TGTGCCAGCAGCCCAGGGACCTACGAGCAGTACTTC.

The gene calls are TRBV7-2 and TRBJ2-1, with TRBD1 matching over 9 bases. Germline CDR1 reads SGHTA; CDR2 reads FQGNSA. The CDR3 has 16 residues. V shed 5 bases and J 3 bases; nucleotides not matched to a gene: 8. The CDR3 nucleotides read TGTGCCAGCAGCGTGCCGGGACAGGGTATCTACAATGAGCAGTTCTTC. Its translation is CASSVPGQGIYNEQFF.

V and J are TRBV4-3 and TRBJ2-7; 9 bases are shared with TRBD1. With V trimmed by 0 bases and J by 3 bases, 6 bases remained unmatched. The CDR3 is made up of 16 amino acids. In germline, CDR1 is LGHNA, CDR2 YSLEER. CDR3 loop: CASSQDPRTGVYEQYF. The CDR3, as DNA: TGCGCCAGCAGCCAAGATCCCAGGACAGGGGTCTACGAGCAGTACTTC.

The chain joins TRBV29-1 to TRBJ1-2; D not resolved. Trimming stripped 3 bases from V and 3 bases from J, with 14 bases between. From germline, CDR1 is SQVTM and CDR2 ANQGSEA. This CDR3 is 14 amino acids long. CDR3 nucleotide sequence: TGCAGCGTTGATGCCCCCAGAGACGACTATGGCTACACCTTC. This gives the protein CSVDAPRDDYGYTF.

V and J are TRBV7-2 and TRBJ2-2; weak D call: TRBD1 (5 bases). This CDR3 region has 13 residues. The V and J ends lost 2 bases and 5 bases respectively, with 6 bases between them. Germline CDR1 SGHTA, CDR2 FQGNSA. The CDR3: CASSLRGTGELFF. In DNA, the CDR3 is TGTGCCAGCAGCTTAAGGGGTACCGGGGAGCTGTTTTTT.

The V gene is TRBV7-9, the J gene TRBJ2-7; D is possibly TRBD2 (6 bases). CDR3 length: 16 residues. V lost 4 bases, J lost 1 base, and 17 bases lay in between. Looked up from germline, CDR1 is SEHNR and CDR2 is FQNEAQ (reference sequence). CDR3 sequence: CASSSHLALHSYEQYF. The CDR3 coding sequence is TGTGCCAGCAGCTCCCACCTAGCGCTACATTCCTACGAGCAGTACTTC. Complete variable domain (other parts from reference TRBV7-9 and TRBJ2-7): DTGVSQNPRHKITKRGQNVTFRCDPISEHNRLYWYRQTLGQGPEFLTYFQNEAQLEKSRLLSDRFSAERPKGSFSTLEIQRTEQGDSAMYLCASSSHLALHSYEQYFGPGTRLTVT.

V is TRBV4-1 and J is TRBJ2-1; possibly TRBD2 for D (7 bases). Germline CDR1 MGHRA, CDR2 YSYEKL. This CDR3 is 17 amino acids long. V was pared by 1 base and J by 5 bases, with 18 bases between. The CDR3: CASSQGGGRGANNEQFF. The CDR3 DNA reads TGCGCCAGCAGCCAAGGGGGGGGCCGGGGCGCGAACAATGAGCAGTTCTTC.

The chain is built from TRBV5-1 and TRBJ2-2; D might be TRBD1 (6 bases). Between the trimmed V and J ends, which lost 3 bases and 7 bases, there was a span of 10 bases. The CDR3 sequence is 13 residues long. The germline CDR1 and CDR2 sequences are SGHRS and YFSETQ. For the CDR3, the DNA is TGCGCCAGCAGCTCCCCAGGGGTCGGGGAGCTGTTTTTT. It is translated as CASSSPGVGELFF.

The rearrangement links TRBV7-9 to TRBJ2-5; D gene unclear. The CDR3 extends over 16 amino acids. Germline values: CDR1 SEHNR, CDR2 FQNEAQ (reference sequence). The germline V and J ends were trimmed by 5 bases and 2 bases, with 18 bases remaining between them. The CDR3 DNA reads as TGTGCCAGCAGCCCGCCGTCGGGCAGTTCACAAGAGACCCAGTACTTC. Amino acid sequence: CASSPPSGSSQETQYF. Combining the CDR3 with reference TRBV7-9 and TRBJ2-5 gives the whole variable domain DTGVSQNPRHKITKRGQNVTFRCDPISEHNRLYWYRQTLGQGPEFLTYFQNEAQLEKSRLLSDRFSAERPKGSFSTLEIQRTEQGDSAMYLCASSPPSGSSQETQYFGPGTRLLVL.

The V gene is TRBV27, the J gene TRBJ2-1, with 8 bases lining up with TRBD1. CDR1 is MNHEY, CDR2 SMNVEV, per germline (reference sequence). Unmatched junction bases numbered 8, after V lost 5 bases and J lost 8 bases. The CDR3 covers 14 residues. The CDR3 is CASSPDRVLDEQFF. The CDR3 DNA reads as TGTGCCAGCAGTCCGGACAGGGTCTTGGATGAGCAGTTCTTC.

A single count supports this clone. The V and J genes are TRBV5-1 and TRBJ2-1; D is undetermined. CDR3 size: 15 residues. Germline lookup yields CDR1 SGHRS and CDR2 YFSETQ. Trimming stripped 0 bases from V and 2 bases from J, with 9 bases between. This CDR3 is CASSLDRPTYNEQFF. In DNA, the CDR3 is TGCGCCAGCAGCTTGGACAGACCAACCTACAATGAGCAGTTCTTC.

The chain is built from TRBV28 and TRBJ2-3, with 16 bases lining up with TRBD2. CDR1 is MDHEN, CDR2 SYDVKM, per germline. This CDR3 contains 14 residues. V dropped 6 bases and J dropped 9; count of bases not matched to a gene: 3. The CDR3 bases are TGTGCCAGCAGAGGGACTAGCGGGAGGGGCACGCAGTATTTT. This encodes CASRGTSGRGTQYF.

The chain combines TRBV7-9 with TRBJ2-3, with D possibly being TRBD2 (6 bases). The V gene's germline CDR1 is SEHNR and CDR2 FQNEAQ (reference sequence). Trimming took off 5 bases at V and 4 bases at J, with 13 bases between the two ends. The length of the CDR3 is 14 residues. In nucleotides, the CDR3 is TGTGCCAGCAGCCCGGAGGGACGGGCAGATACGCAGTATTTT. Its protein is CASSPEGRADTQYF. Complete variable domain (other parts from reference TRBV7-9 and TRBJ2-3): DTGVSQNPRHKITKRGQNVTFRCDPISEHNRLYWYRQTLGQGPEFLTYFQNEAQLEKSRLLSDRFSAERPKGSFSTLEIQRTEQGDSAMYLCASSPEGRADTQYFGPGTRLTVL.

The chain couples TRBV7-9 to TRBJ2-7, with 11 bases matching TRBD2. Germline V gene data show CDR1 as SEHNR and CDR2 as FQNEAQ (reference sequence). Trimming removed 5 bases from V and 7 bases from J; junction bases left unmatched: 13. The CDR3 extends over 16 amino acids. CDR3 sequence: CASSQSLAGGPREQYF. The DNA for the CDR3 is TGTGCCAGCAGCCAGAGTTTAGCGGGAGGGCCGAGGGAGCAGTACTTC.

CDR3 sequence reads: CASSMSRLSLYEQYF. In nucleotides, the CDR3 is TGTGCCAGTAGTATGTCTCGGCTCTCCCTGTACGAGCAGTACTTC. The J gene is TRBJ2-7, the V gene TRBV19; the D is unclear. The CDR3 runs 15 residues. V lost 3 bases, J lost 4 bases, and 16 bases lay in between. Germline V gene sequence: CDR1 LNHDA, CDR2 SQIVND (reference sequence).

This chain connects TRBV28 to TRBJ2-7; 10 nucleotides match TRBD2. CDR1 and CDR2 (germline): MDHEN, SYDVKM. Unmatched junction bases numbered 8, after V lost 4 bases and J lost 5 bases. This CDR3 is 15 amino acids long. The CDR3 protein is CASSSEREGYNEQYF. The CDR3 DNA reads TGTGCCAGCAGTTCTGAGCGGGAGGGTTATAACGAGCAGTACTTC.

This clone appeared a single time. The chain employs TRBV13 and TRBJ2-7, with D possibly being TRBD2 (5 bases). Germline loops: CDR1 PRHDT, CDR2 FYEKMQ (reference sequence). The CDR3 is made up of 13 amino acids. V shed 1 base and J shed 7 bases, with 11 bases lying between them. The CDR3 DNA is TGTGCCAGCAGCTTAGTTATTACGGGGGAGCAGTACTTC. Its protein is CASSLVITGEQYF. The variable domain in full, with the rest retrieved from reference TRBV13 and TRBJ2-7, is AAGVIQSPRHLIKEKRETATLKCYPIPRHDTVYWYQQGPGQDPQFLISFYEKMQSDKGSIPDRFSAQQFSDYHSELNMSSLELGDSALYFCASSLVITGEQYFGPGTRLTVT.

V and J are TRBV27 and TRBJ2-2; D is uncertain. This CDR3 comprises 13 residues. Germline CDR1 reads MNHEY; CDR2 reads SMNVEV (reference sequence). V lost 3 bases, J lost 6 bases, and 8 bases lay in between. The CDR3 loop is CASSFEVAGELFF. CDR3 sequence (DNA): TGTGCCAGCAGTTTTGAGGTTGCCGGGGAGCTGTTTTTT.

CDR3 in DNA: TGTGCCAGCAGCTCATTAAACTACGAGCAGTACTTC. Its translation is CASSSLNYEQYF. This sequence joins TRBV7-9 and TRBJ2-7; D is uncertain. Per the germline V gene, CDR1 is SEHNR and CDR2 is FQNEAQ (reference sequence). V dropped 4 bases and J dropped 3 bases, with 7 bases sitting between them. CDR3 size: 12 residues.

This rearrangement joins TRBV7-9 to TRBJ2-3; maybe TRBD1 (7 bases). In germline, CDR1 is SEHNR, CDR2 FQNEAQ (reference sequence). The CDR3 has 15 residues. V shed 3 bases and J shed 4 bases, with 14 bases lying between them. CDR3 region: CASSFSGRGADTQYF. DNA for the CDR3: TGTGCCAGCAGCTTTTCGGGCAGGGGGGCAGATACGCAGTATTTT.

In its sample, this clone was seen a few times. V gene TRBV13 combines with J gene TRBJ1-1; D not resolved. CDR1 is PRHDT, CDR2 FYEKMQ, per germline (reference sequence). Trimming stripped 5 bases from V and 2 bases from J, with 3 bases between. The CDR3 extends over 11 amino acids. In DNA form, the CDR3 reads TGTGCCAGCAGCCCAAACACTGAAGCTTTCTTT. It yields the protein CASSPNTEAFF.

The chain carries TRBV28 and TRBJ2-7, with D unclear. Germline CDR1 reads MDHEN; CDR2 reads SYDVKM. This CDR3 is 15 amino acids long. Deletions cut 6 bases from V and 4 bases from J, with 19 bases between. CDR3 nucleotides: TGTGCCAGCAGGCCCTCTATGGCAGGTGATTACGAGCAGTACTTC. Encoded protein: CASRPSMAGDYEQYF.

The chain employs TRBV11-2 and TRBJ2-1, with D possibly TRBD2 on 6 matching bases. The CDR3 is 17 residues long. Germline V lookup: CDR1 SGHAT, CDR2 FQNNGV. V gave up 0 bases and J gave up 6 bases, with 18 bases separating them. CDR3 sequence reads: CASSLDPIADLSNEQFF. CDR3 nucleotides: TGTGCCAGCAGCTTAGACCCAATAGCGGATTTGAGCAATGAGCAGTTCTTC.

This clone was recorded once. The same CDR3 also results from other DNA sequences found in this sample. The V and J genes are TRBV27 and TRBJ2-7; D is ambiguous. Trimming pared 2 bases from V and 2 bases from J, leaving 7 bases between. Germline V CDR1 and CDR2: MNHEY, SMNVEV (reference sequence). This CDR3 region has 13 residues. The CDR3 sequence is CASSLGLTYEQYF. In nucleotides, the CDR3 is TGTGCCAGCAGTTTAGGGCTAACCTACGAGCAGTACTTC.

The rearrangement links TRBV16 to TRBJ2-5, with TRBD1 as a possible D gene (6 bases). Per germline, CDR1 KGHSY and CDR2 FQNENV. The CDR3 has 14 residues. With 3 bases removed from V and 3 bases from J, the gap between germline ends came to 11 bases. CDR3 sequence (DNA): TGTGCCAGCAGCCAGGCCTGGACAGAAGAGACCCAGTACTTC. This encodes CASSQAWTEETQYF.

The V and J genes are TRBV6-5 and TRBJ2-6; a weak D match, TRBD1 (5 bases). CDR1 and CDR2 from the germline V gene are MNHEY and SVGAGI. CDR3 length: 16 amino acids. V was pared by 2 bases and J by 3 bases, with 11 bases between. CDR3 in amino acids: CASSYGQGLGANVLTF. Here the CDR3 DNA reads TGTGCCAGCAGTTACGGCCAGGGCCTTGGGGCCAACGTCCTGACTTTC.